Each of the 6 T cell receptor beta chains below was sequenced from the same sample in a study of blood T cell repertoires in COVID-19. Sequencing used immunoSEQ multiplex PCR; TCRdb keeps in-frame clones, though not all of them. The sample includes about 400,000 clones, under 90% of them seen just once. Specimen: PBMCs or T cells enriched from blood (not recorded which). Receptors originate from a woman in her thirties who had recovered from COVID-19.

This clone occurred a few times. This specimen includes other DNA sequences encoding the same CDR3. CDR3 nucleotide sequence: TGCGCCAGCAGCCATTCTCAGGGTCTGACCGAAGCTTTCTTT. Its translation: CASSHSQGLTEAFF. The chain joins TRBV4-1 to TRBJ1-1; maybe TRBD1 (5 bases). There are 14 residues in the CDR3. Germline-derived CDR1 and CDR2 are MGHRA and YSYEKL. The germline V and J ends were trimmed by 3 bases and 8 bases, with 16 bases remaining between them.

The CDR3 here is CASSPPEGNTEAFF. The CDR3 region has the DNA TGCGCCAGCAGCCCCCCTGAGGGGAACACTGAAGCTTTCTTT. The chain carries TRBV5-1 and TRBJ1-1; no firm D call. With 4 bases removed from V and 1 base from J, the gap between germline ends came to 11 bases. The CDR3 runs to 14 residues. Germline CDR1 is SGHRS and CDR2 is YFSETQ.

The chain combines TRBV4-1 with TRBJ2-1, with TRBD2 matching 9 bases. V trimming: 1 base; J trimming: 5 bases; junction bases outside the gene matches: 6. Germline loops: CDR1 MGHRA, CDR2 YSYEKL. This CDR3 is built from 16 residues. The chain's CDR3 is CASSQASSGVHNEQFF. The CDR3, as DNA: TGCGCCAGCAGCCAAGCCTCTAGCGGGGTCCACAATGAGCAGTTCTTC.

The chain is built from TRBV6-5 and TRBJ1-1, with a weak D call TRBD1 (5 bases). Germline V lookup: CDR1 MNHEY, CDR2 SVGAGI. The V end lost 4 bases, the J end lost 2 bases, and 8 bases lay between the germline ends. The CDR3 consists of 13 residues. CDR3 nucleotide sequence: TGTGCCAGCAGTTGGACACATAACACTGAAGCTTTCTTT. It codes for CASSWTHNTEAFF.

The CDR3 region has the DNA TGTGCCATCAGTGCCTCCACAGGGGACGGTTCACCCCTCCACTTT. It encodes CAISASTGDGSPLHF. The rearrangement joins TRBV10-3 to TRBJ1-6; 7 positions match TRBD1. The CDR3 sequence is 15 residues long. The germline gives CDR1 ENHRY, CDR2 SYGVKD. V lost 4 bases and J lost 9; bases outside the gene matches: 9.

The chain recombines TRBV5-4 with TRBJ2-1, with D maybe TRBD1 (6 bases). The length of the CDR3 is 15 residues. Trimming removed 0 bases from V and 2 bases from J, with 9 bases in between. From germline, CDR1 is SGHNT and CDR2 YYREEE (reference sequence). CDR3 protein: CASSLEGQTYNEQFF. CDR3 in DNA: TGTGCCAGCAGCTTGGAAGGACAGACCTACAATGAGCAGTTCTTC.